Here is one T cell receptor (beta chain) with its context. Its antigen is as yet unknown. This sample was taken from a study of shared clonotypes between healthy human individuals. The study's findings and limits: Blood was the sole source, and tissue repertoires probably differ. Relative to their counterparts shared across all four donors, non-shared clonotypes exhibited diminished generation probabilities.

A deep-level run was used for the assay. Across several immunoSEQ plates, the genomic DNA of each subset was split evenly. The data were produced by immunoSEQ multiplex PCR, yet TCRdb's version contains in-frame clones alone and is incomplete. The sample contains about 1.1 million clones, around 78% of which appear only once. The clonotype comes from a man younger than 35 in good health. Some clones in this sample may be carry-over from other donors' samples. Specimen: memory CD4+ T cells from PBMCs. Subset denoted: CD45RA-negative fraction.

Here the CDR3 reads CASKGTGPNQPQHF. The CDR3 coding sequence is TGTGCCAGCAAGGGGACAGGGCCTAATCAGCCCCAGCATTTT. The chain couples TRBV27 to TRBJ1-5, with 9 nucleotides matching TRBD1. In germline, CDR1 is MNHEY, CDR2 SMNVEV (reference sequence). This CDR3 region has 14 residues. V shed 7 bases and J 4 bases; nucleotides not matched to a gene: 5.